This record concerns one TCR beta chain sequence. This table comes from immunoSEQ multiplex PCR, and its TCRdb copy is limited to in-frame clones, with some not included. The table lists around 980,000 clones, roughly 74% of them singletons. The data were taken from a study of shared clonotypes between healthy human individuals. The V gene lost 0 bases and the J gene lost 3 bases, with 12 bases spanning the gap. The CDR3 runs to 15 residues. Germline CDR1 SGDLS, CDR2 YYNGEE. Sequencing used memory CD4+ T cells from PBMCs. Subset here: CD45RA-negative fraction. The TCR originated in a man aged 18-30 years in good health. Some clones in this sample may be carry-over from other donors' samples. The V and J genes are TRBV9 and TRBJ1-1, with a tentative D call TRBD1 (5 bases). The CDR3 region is CASSVDPGLDTEAFF. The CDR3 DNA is TGTGCCAGCAGCGTAGATCCAGGGTTGGACACTGAAGCTTTCTTT.